The next 22 T cell receptor beta chains were all read from a single sample in a study of beta chain features in type 1 diabetes (dated by TCRdb to 2016 to 2019). Preparation of the library involved the immunoSEQ multiplex PCR assay. The entire isolated RNA was reverse transcribed using the High Capacity cDNA Reverse Transcription Kit, and thus expressed TCRB transcripts were sequenced. The table was pulled from immuneACCESS by TCRdb, which kept in-frame rearrangements only. Such tables lose some clones; where checked, under half of the loss comes from unresolved V genes, and the rest has no known cause. The sample contains hundreds of thousands of clones, 25% to 35% of them found a single time. The ten largest clonotypes hold 0.05% to 0.065% of the sample. Specimen: naive CD4+ T cells from blood. In light of the paper, this sample's cell subset or site label describes: true naive CD4+ T cells. The receptor set was obtained from a man in his late teens or twenties in good health.

The genes are TRBV18 and TRBJ2-7; 11 bases are a match to TRBD2. Per germline, CDR1 KGHSH and CDR2 LQKENI. Trimming removed 6 bases from V and 3 bases from J; junction bases left unmatched: 4. This CDR3 has 14 residues. The CDR3 loop is CASSGTSGSYEQYF. The CDR3 DNA reads as TGTGCCAGCTCGGGAACTAGCGGGAGCTACGAGCAGTACTTC.

This clone was counted only a few times. The CDR3 nucleotides read TGTGCCATCGGAATACAGGGTTCGGAAGAGCAGTACTTC. It yields the protein CAIGIQGSEEQYF. V usage is TRBV10-3 and J usage is TRBJ2-7, with a possible D match to TRBD1 (6 bases). Between the trimmed V and J ends, which lost 8 bases and 7 bases, there was a span of 18 bases. Per germline, CDR1 ENHRY and CDR2 SYGVKD. CDR3 length: 13 residues.

In this sample, this clone turned up a few times. The gene calls are TRBV5-4 and TRBJ1-2; D remains unclear. Trimming pared 2 bases from V and 7 bases from J, leaving 9 bases between. Germline V gene lookup returns CDR1 SGHNT and CDR2 YYREEE (reference sequence). The CDR3 covers 12 residues. The CDR3 coding sequence is TGTGCCAGCAGCTTCGCAGGCGCTGGCTACACCTTC. Translating gives CASSFAGAGYTF.

V and J are TRBV28 and TRBJ1-3, with D unclear. CDR3 size: 13 residues. The V end lost 6 bases, the J end lost 0 bases, and 6 bases lay between the germline ends. Looked up from germline, CDR1 is MDHEN and CDR2 is SYDVKM. The CDR3: CASRQVSGNTIYF. CDR3 bases: TGTGCCAGCAGGCAGGTCTCTGGAAACACCATATATTTT.

This clone occurred a few times. The chain recombines TRBV5-1 with TRBJ2-5; possible D gene TRBD1, 8 bases. Germline V gene data show CDR1 as SGHRS and CDR2 as YFSETQ. The CDR3 totals 14 residues. Trimming stripped 3 bases from V and 5 bases from J, with 14 bases between. CDR3 residues: CASSSDRGGETQYF. The CDR3 nucleotides are TGCGCCAGCAGCTCCGACAGGGGAGGGGAGACCCAGTACTTC.

This clone was detected a few times. The chain employs TRBV2 and TRBJ2-1; 16 nucleotides line up with TRBD2. The length of the CDR3 is 14 residues. Germline trimming cut 5 bases from V and 15 bases from J; bases unmatched to any gene: 7. Germline values: CDR1 SNHLY, CDR2 FYNNEI. The CDR3 DNA is TGTGCCAGCAGTACCGGGACTAGCGGGAGGGGTCTGTTCTTC. This sequence encodes CASSTGTSGRGLFF.

This chain connects TRBV30 to TRBJ1-4; possible D gene TRBD1, 6 bases. Germline-derived CDR1 and CDR2 are GTSNPN and SVGIG (reference sequence). There are 12 residues in the CDR3. V was cut by 4 bases and J by 8 bases, with 11 bases left in between. The CDR3 protein is CAWKQGGEKLFF. CDR3 in DNA: TGTGCCTGGAAACAGGGAGGAGAAAAACTGTTTTTT.

The chain is built from TRBV30 and TRBJ1-2; TRBD1 might be the D (5 bases). Looked up from germline, CDR1 is GTSNPN and CDR2 is SVGIG (reference sequence). V gave up 5 bases and J gave up 3 bases, with 7 bases separating them. This CDR3 spans 11 amino acids. CDR3 DNA: TGTGCCTGGGGGGCATACTATGGCTACACCTTC. Amino acids: CAWGAYYGYTF.

The chain uses TRBV4-2 and TRBJ2-1, with TRBD2 identical over 8 bases. The CDR3 length is 16 residues. After removal of 3 bases from V and 1 base from J, the junction contained 5 bases not matched to a gene. Per germline, CDR1 LGHNA and CDR2 YNFKEQ. The CDR3 DNA reads as TGTGCCAGCAGCCATGTCACTAGCGGTTCCTACAATGAGCAGTTCTTC. Protein product: CASSHVTSGSYNEQFF.

This clone has just one count. The same CDR3 can be traced to other DNA sequences in this sample. The J gene is TRBJ1-2, the V gene TRBV10-3; D gene ambiguous. Deletions cut 4 bases from V and 0 bases from J, with 6 bases between. Germline CDR1 and CDR2: ENHRY and SYGVKD. The CDR3 totals 13 residues. CDR3 region: CAISGGTNYGYTF. CDR3 in DNA: TGTGCCATCAGTGGGGGTACTAACTATGGCTACACCTTC.

This clone was seen once. Written as DNA, the CDR3 is TGTGCCAGCACCCCTTGGGCAGGGGGAACTGAAGCTTTCTTT. Its protein product is CASTPWAGGTEAFF. V and J are TRBV2 and TRBJ1-1; TRBD1 agrees at 7 bases. This CDR3 is 14 amino acids long. V gave up 7 bases and J gave up 5 bases; unmatched junction bases: 10. Germline V gives CDR1 SNHLY, CDR2 FYNNEI.

The gene calls are TRBV5-6 and TRBJ1-2; D possibly corresponds to TRBD1 (5 bases). V shed 5 bases and J shed 2 bases, with 13 bases lying between them. Germline V gives CDR1 SGHDT, CDR2 YYEEEE. The CDR3 spans 14 residues. CDR3 sequence (DNA): TGTGCCAGCAGTACGGGACCGAAGAACTATGGCTACACCTTC. Encoded protein: CASSTGPKNYGYTF. The full variable domain, in which reference TRBV5-6 and TRBJ1-2 provide the parts outside the CDR3, is DAGVTQSPTHLIKTRGQQVTLRCSPKSGHDTVSWYQQALGQGPQFIFQYYEEEERQRGNFPDRFSGHQFPNYSSELNVNALLLGDSALYLCASSTGPKNYGYTFGSGTRLTVV.

The rearrangement uses TRBV5-6 and TRBJ2-7; the D gene is possibly TRBD2 (6 bases). Germline values: CDR1 SGHDT, CDR2 YYEEEE. Trimming removed 3 bases from V and 8 bases from J, with 24 bases in between. The CDR3 runs 16 residues. Here the CDR3 DNA reads TGTGCCAGCAGCTGGGATGCCGTGGGGGGTCTCGACCAGCAGTACTTC. Translated: CASSWDAVGGLDQQYF.

The chain has TRBV5-1 and TRBJ2-7, with 8 bases fitting TRBD2. Germline CDR1 SGHRS, CDR2 YFSETQ. The CDR3 length is 17 residues. V dropped 2 bases and J dropped 0; count of bases not matched to a gene: 10. This chain's CDR3 is CASSFQASGSSSYEQYF. The CDR3 DNA is TGCGCCAGCAGCTTCCAAGCTAGCGGGTCTAGCTCCTACGAGCAGTACTTC. Together with reference TRBV5-1 and TRBJ2-7, the CDR3 gives the full variable domain: KAGVTQTPRYLIKTRGQQVTLSCSPISGHRSVSWYQQTPGQGLQFLFEYFSETQRNKGNFPGRFSGRQFSNSRSEMNVSTLELGDSALYLCASSFQASGSSSYEQYFGPGTRLTVT.

The V gene is TRBV9, the J gene TRBJ1-3, with 8 bases fitting TRBD1. CDR1 and CDR2 (germline): SGDLS, YYNGEE. The CDR3 runs 14 residues. Trimming at V came to 4 bases and at J to 3 bases, leaving 3 bases not matched to a gene. The CDR3 region is CASSPGQGGNTIYF. The CDR3 coding sequence is TGTGCCAGCAGCCCAGGACAGGGTGGAAACACCATATATTTT.

The chain employs TRBV29-1 and TRBJ2-5, with TRBD2 matching 12 bases. V gave up 7 bases and J gave up 4 bases; unmatched junction bases: 7. The CDR3 is made up of 14 amino acids. Germline CDR1 and CDR2: SQVTM and ANQGSEA. CDR3 sequence (DNA): TGCAGCGCCGAGGCTAGCGGGAGGGGAGAGACCCAGTACTTC. Amino acid sequence: CSAEASGRGETQYF.

This clone was seen only a few times. The chain links TRBV5-1 to TRBJ2-6; 9 bases are a match to TRBD1. Germline CDR1 reads SGHRS; CDR2 reads YFSETQ. V shed 4 bases, J shed 0 bases, and the junction held 8 bases outside the gene matches. This CDR3 is built from 18 residues. CDR3 sequence reads: CASSPSGGQGSGANVLTF. In DNA, the CDR3 is TGCGCCAGCAGCCCATCCGGGGGACAGGGCTCTGGGGCCAACGTCCTGACTTTC.

In its sample, this clone was seen a few times. The J gene is TRBJ2-7, the V gene TRBV30; tentatively, D is TRBD2 (5 bases). Germline-derived CDR1 and CDR2 are GTSNPN and SVGIG (reference sequence). The CDR3 contains 11 residues. The V gene lost 3 bases and the J gene lost 6 bases, with 9 bases spanning the gap. As DNA, the CDR3 is TGTGCCTGGAGCGAGGGCCGCGAGCAGTACTTC. It specifies CAWSEGREQYF.

The V gene is TRBV7-9, the J gene TRBJ1-2, with D hard to call. Per germline, CDR1 SEHNR and CDR2 FQNEAQ (reference sequence). The V end lost 0 bases, the J end lost 4 bases, and 9 bases lay between the germline ends. CDR3 length: 14 residues. The CDR3 loop reads CASSLASGLYGYTF. CDR3 bases: TGTGCCAGCAGCTTAGCATCAGGTCTCTATGGCTACACCTTC.

The chain recombines TRBV2 with TRBJ2-3, with 9 bases matching TRBD2. The junction had 8 bases not matched to a gene; V was cut back by 5 bases and J by 2 bases. This CDR3 comprises 16 residues. Germline assignment: CDR1 SNHLY and CDR2 FYNNEI. CDR3 in DNA: TGTGCCAGCAGTCAGGGACTAGCTTATTCCACAGATACGCAGTATTTT. Encoded protein: CASSQGLAYSTDTQYF.

The rearrangement joins TRBV4-2 to TRBJ2-4; D perhaps matches TRBD2 (6 bases). The V and J ends lost 1 base and 8 bases respectively, with 18 bases between them. The CDR3 runs to 16 residues. Per germline, CDR1 LGHNA and CDR2 YNFKEQ. The CDR3 DNA is TGTGCCAGCAGCCAAGCTGCCCGGCGGGAATATGACATTCAGTACTTC. Amino acid sequence: CASSQAARREYDIQYF.

V is TRBV10-3 and J is TRBJ1-3; no firm D call. The CDR3 has 11 residues. Germline V lookup: CDR1 ENHRY, CDR2 SYGVKD. The V end was cut by 10 bases, the J end by 4 bases, with 8 bases between. The CDR3, as DNA: TGTGCCAGCTCTGACGGAAACACCATATATTTT. Protein product: CASSDGNTIYF.